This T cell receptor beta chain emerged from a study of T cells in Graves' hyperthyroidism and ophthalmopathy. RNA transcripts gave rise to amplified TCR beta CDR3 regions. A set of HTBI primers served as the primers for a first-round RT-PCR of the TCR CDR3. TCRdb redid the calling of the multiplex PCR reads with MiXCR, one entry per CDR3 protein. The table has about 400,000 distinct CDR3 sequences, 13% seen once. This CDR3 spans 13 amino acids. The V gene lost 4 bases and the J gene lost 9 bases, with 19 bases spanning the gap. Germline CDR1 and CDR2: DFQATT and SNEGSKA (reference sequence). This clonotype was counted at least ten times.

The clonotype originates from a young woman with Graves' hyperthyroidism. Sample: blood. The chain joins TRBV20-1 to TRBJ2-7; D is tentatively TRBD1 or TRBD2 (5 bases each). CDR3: CSATLPWGRGQYF. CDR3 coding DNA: TGCAGTGCTACCCTACCTTGGGGGAGAGGGCAGTACTTC.